The 10 T cell receptor beta chains given below trace back to one sample, sequenced in a study of shared clonotypes between healthy human individuals. Only in-frame clones appear in the TCRdb table, and some are missing; sequencing was by immunoSEQ multiplex PCR. The repertoire has approximately 640,000 clones, about 78% of them found once; the top ten carry approximately 1.8%. Sequencing was done on a sample of memory CD4+ T cells sorted from blood. As to subset: CD45RA-negative fraction. These receptor sequences come from a woman aged 30 to 39 in good health.

CDR3 residues: CASSLAQGTLDQPQHF. The CDR3 region has the DNA TGTGCCAGCAGCTTAGCGCAGGGTACTCTCGATCAGCCCCAGCATTTT. The chain has TRBV7-9 and TRBJ1-5; maybe TRBD1 (5 bases). The V end lost 0 bases, the J end lost 5 bases, and 14 bases lay between the germline ends. Germline assignment: CDR1 SEHNR and CDR2 FQNEAQ (reference sequence). The CDR3 is made up of 16 amino acids.

This clone was detected only once. The chain combines TRBV7-2 with TRBJ1-1; D gene ambiguous. Looked up from germline, CDR1 is SGHTA and CDR2 is FQGNSA. This CDR3 region has 14 residues. V dropped 3 bases and J dropped 1 base, with 9 bases sitting between them. CDR3 sequence (DNA): TGTGCCAGCAGCTTTGGCACCCGGAACACTGAAGCTTTCTTT. Translated: CASSFGTRNTEAFF.

The rearrangement uses TRBV7-9 and TRBJ1-2; D gene ambiguous. With 3 bases removed from V and 8 bases from J, the gap between germline ends came to 10 bases. CDR1 is SEHNR and CDR2 is FQNEAQ in the germline V gene (reference sequence). The CDR3 is made up of 12 amino acids. Here the CDR3 DNA reads TGTGCCAGCAGCTTGATCAGAGGCGGCTACACCTTC. Translation gives CASSLIRGGYTF. The variable domain in full, completed from reference TRBV7-9 and TRBJ1-2, reads DTGVSQNPRHKITKRGQNVTFRCDPISEHNRLYWYRQTLGQGPEFLTYFQNEAQLEKSRLLSDRFSAERPKGSFSTLEIQRTEQGDSAMYLCASSLIRGGYTFGSGTRLTVV.

This clone was recorded a few times. The gene calls are TRBV30 and TRBJ1-3; a weak D match, TRBD1 (5 bases). Germline values: CDR1 GTSNPN, CDR2 SVGIG (reference sequence). The CDR3 has 15 residues. Between the trimmed V and J ends, which lost 2 bases and 2 bases, there was a span of 13 bases. The CDR3 bases are TGTGCCTGGAGTTACCCGGGACGTACTGGAAACACCATATATTTT. Its protein product is CAWSYPGRTGNTIYF.

V is TRBV2 and J is TRBJ1-4, with 7 bases lining up with TRBD1. The germline gives CDR1 SNHLY, CDR2 FYNNEI. CDR3 length: 14 residues. V trimming: 8 bases; J trimming: 4 bases; junction bases outside the gene matches: 7. CDR3 loop: CASRRRQGNEKLFF. CDR3 DNA: TGTGCCAGCCGACGTAGACAGGGTAATGAAAAACTGTTTTTT.

This CDR3 is CASSGLTGGSYGYTF. CDR3 sequence (DNA): TGTGCCAGCAGTGGCCTAACAGGGGGCTCCTATGGCTACACCTTC. The J gene is TRBJ1-2, the V gene TRBV25-1, with 9 bases that match TRBD1. CDR1 is MGHDK and CDR2 is SYGVNS in the germline V gene. The CDR3 is 15 amino acids. Unmatched junction bases numbered 7, after V lost 4 bases and J lost 4 bases.

This clone was seen a handful of times. The V and J genes are TRBV28 and TRBJ1-5; unclear D gene. Trimming cost V 5 bases and J 3 bases, with 20 bases left between them. Germline V lookup: CDR1 MDHEN, CDR2 SYDVKM. This CDR3 is 17 amino acids long. CDR3 amino acids: CASSGWMRTSYNQPQHF. The CDR3 DNA is TGTGCCAGCAGTGGATGGATGAGGACGTCTTACAATCAGCCCCAGCATTTT.

This clone was detected only a few times. The V and J genes are TRBV28 and TRBJ1-1, with D possibly TRBD1 on 5 matching bases. V was trimmed by 4 bases and J by 9 bases, leaving 27 bases between them. The CDR3 extends over 17 amino acids. Germline loops: CDR1 MDHEN, CDR2 SYDVKM. The CDR3 is CASSYRRNRKAPGQAFF. The CDR3 bases are TGTGCCAGCAGTTATAGACGGAACAGGAAGGCTCCGGGACAAGCTTTCTTT.

This clone came up a few times. The chain couples TRBV27 to TRBJ1-4; 8 bases match TRBD1. The CDR3 covers 13 residues. Germline V lookup: CDR1 MNHEY, CDR2 SMNVEV (reference sequence). Trimming at V came to 6 bases and at J to 8 bases, leaving 5 bases not matched to a gene. This CDR3 is CASRGTGGEKLFF. The CDR3, as DNA: TGTGCCAGCAGGGGGACAGGAGGGGAAAAACTGTTTTTT.

V usage is TRBV7-3 and J usage is TRBJ1-3; D ambiguous. The CDR3 contains 17 residues. The V gene's germline CDR1 is SGHTA and CDR2 FQGTGA. Trimming removed 2 bases at V and 0 bases at J, with 14 bases between. CDR3 region: CASSLPGNSRSGNTIYF. The CDR3 bases are TGTGCCAGCAGCTTACCCGGGAACAGTCGCTCTGGAAACACCATATATTTT.